This record looks at one TCR beta chain sequence and its context. The CDR3 is 15 amino acids. From germline, CDR1 is MNHNY and CDR2 SVGAGI (reference sequence). V lost 6 bases, J lost 2 bases, and 15 bases lay in between. This record belongs to a study of T cells in tumors after PD-1 blockade. Assay used: immunoSEQ multiplex PCR; TCRdb lists only in-frame clones, some missing. Here the sample spans tens of thousands of clones, about 74% being singletons. The sample was PBMCs, taken after anti-PD-1 treatment. V is TRBV6-6 and J is TRBJ2-3; a weak D match, TRBD2 (6 bases). The sequence derives from a human donor with basal cell carcinoma. The CDR3 DNA sequence: TGTGCCAGCAGCGATATCGGGGGTTACACAGATACGCAGTATTTT. This codes for CASSDIGGYTDTQYF.